This T cell receptor (beta chain) was sequenced for a study of CD8+CD57+ T cells in acquired aplastic anemia. In the study overall: Roughly 3.2 ug was the average amount of DNA from sorted CD4+ and CD8+ cells.

Study-wide results and caveats: Twenty-nine sequences, all CD8+ CDR3, were shared between patients and controls.

The germline CDR1 and CDR2 sequences are DFQATT and SNEGSKA (reference sequence). Trimming cost V 2 bases and J 5 bases; bases outside gene matches: 4. The CDR3 spans 13 residues. This clonotype has just a few counts. The antigen remains unidentified. Patients who underwent sequencing had shown CD8+CD57+ cell expansion by flow cytometry. With no exception, the patients had severe acquired aplastic anemia. By the time of blood sampling, patients had still received no therapy. Genomic DNA templated the TCR beta VDJ and CDR3 profiling. One entry per CDR3 protein results from TCRdb running MiXCR on the reads. In the table there are hundreds of thousands of distinct CDR3 sequences, under 40% of which are singletons.

The sample taken for sequencing was sorted CD4+, CD8+, or CD8+CD57+ T cells (not recorded which) from PBMCs. The origin of this receptor is a human donor with aplastic anemia. This rearrangement joins TRBV20-1 to TRBJ2-5; 8 nucleotides agree with TRBD1. Here the CDR3 DNA reads TGCAGTGCTAGACAGGGGGCTCAGGAGACCCAGTACTTC. Protein product: CSARQGAQETQYF.